These 20 T cell receptor beta chains originate from one sample sequenced in a study of blood T cell repertoires in COVID-19. Profiling relied on immunoSEQ multiplex PCR, and the TCRdb table lists in-frame clones only, not all of them. The table lists 130,000 to 150,000 clones, around 84% of them singletons. Sequences were obtained from peripheral blood. Every receptor here comes from a woman aged 45 to 65 with acute or convalescent COVID-19.

This chain links TRBV6-2 or TRBV6-3 with TRBJ2-5; 11 bases map to TRBD2. V lost 6 bases, J lost 4 bases, and 13 bases stayed unmatched. Germline CDR1 and CDR2: MNHEY and SVGEGT. The CDR3 spans 17 residues. This chain's CDR3 is CASSRGPTSGGTETQYF. The CDR3, as DNA: TGTGCCAGCAGCCGGGGGCCAACTAGCGGGGGAACAGAGACCCAGTACTTC.

This clone showed up just a few times. V gene TRBV30 combines with J gene TRBJ1-1; D remains unclear. CDR1 GTSNPN and CDR2 SVGIG come from the germline V gene (reference sequence). V lost 3 bases and J 6 bases, leaving 11 bases between the germline ends. The CDR3 spans 12 residues. The CDR3 region has the DNA TGTGCCTGGAGGGAAAGCGGGCCTGAAGCTTTCTTT. Protein product: CAWRESGPEAFF.

This clone was seen only once. The chain is built from TRBV28 and TRBJ1-1, with TRBD1 matching over 7 bases. Germline CDR1 reads MDHEN; CDR2 reads SYDVKM. J gave up 2 bases and V 6 bases, and 6 bases lay outside the gene matches. The CDR3 is made up of 14 amino acids. For the CDR3, the DNA is TGTGCCAGCAGAAAAACAGGGGCTAACACTGAAGCTTTCTTT. Protein sequence: CASRKTGANTEAFF. The full variable domain, rest sourced from reference TRBV28 and TRBJ1-1, is DVKVTQSSRYLVKRTGEKVFLECVQDMDHENMFWYRQDPGLGLRLIYFSYDVKMKEKGDIPEGYSVSREKKERFSLILESASTNQTSMYLCASRKTGANTEAFFGQGTRLTVV.

Note on this clone: The sample has other DNA sequences that encode this CDR3 too. V is TRBV4-1 and J is TRBJ2-3, with D perhaps TRBD1 (5 bases). The CDR3 has 16 residues. Germline CDR1 MGHRA, CDR2 YSYEKL. Deletions cut 0 bases from V and 0 bases from J, with 10 bases between. The DNA of the CDR3 is TGCGCCAGCAGCCAAGAAGGGGCCCCTAGCACAGATACGCAGTATTTT. Translated, it gives CASSQEGAPSTDTQYF.

This rearrangement joins TRBV7-8 to TRBJ1-4, with 7 positions matching TRBD1. This CDR3 has 15 residues. CDR1 and CDR2 from the germline V gene are SGHVS and FQNEAQ. With V trimmed by 5 bases and J by 15 bases, 18 bases remained unmatched. This CDR3 reads CASSPRPGQPNRVFF. The CDR3 DNA reads as TGTGCCAGCAGCCCGAGGCCGGGACAGCCCAATAGGGTGTTTTTT. Filled out from reference TRBV7-8 and TRBJ1-4, the complete variable domain reads GAGVSQSPRYKVAKRGQDVALRCDPISGHVSLFWYQQALGQGPEFLTYFQNEAQLDKSGLPSDRFFAERPEGSVSTLKIQRTQQEDSAVYLCASSPRPGQPNRVFFGSGTQLSVL.

The V call is TRBV2, the J call TRBJ2-3; 9 nucleotides align to TRBD1. After removal of 9 bases from V and 1 base from J, the junction contained 17 bases not matched to a gene. Germline V gives CDR1 SNHLY, CDR2 FYNNEI. This CDR3 is built from 18 residues. The CDR3 nucleotides read TGTGCCAGATCTCGGGGACAGGGTGACCTATTGGGCACAGATACGCAGTATTTT. This gives the protein CARSRGQGDLLGTDTQYF.

The V and J genes are TRBV5-1 and TRBJ2-3, with D possibly being TRBD2 (7 bases). Germline CDR1 is SGHRS and CDR2 is YFSETQ. The V and J ends lost 4 bases and 4 bases respectively, with 19 bases between them. This CDR3 has 16 amino acids. This CDR3 reads CASSRGANSLADTQYF. CDR3 in DNA: TGCGCCAGCAGCCGGGGGGCCAATTCCCTCGCAGATACGCAGTATTTT.

The chain uses TRBV9 and TRBJ2-5; 8 bases agree with TRBD2. The CDR3 has 17 residues. Germline-derived CDR1 and CDR2 are SGDLS and YYNGEE. V shed 0 bases, J shed 2 bases, and the junction held 9 bases outside the gene matches. Here the CDR3 reads CASSVGVAGGEQETQYF. Written as DNA, the CDR3 is TGTGCCAGCAGCGTAGGGGTCGCCGGGGGGGAGCAAGAGACCCAGTACTTC. Using reference TRBV9 and TRBJ2-5 for the parts outside the CDR3, the full variable domain is DSGVTQTPKHLITATGQRVTLRCSPRSGDLSVYWYQQSLDQGLQFLIQYYNGEERAKGNILERFSAQQFPDLHSELNLSSLELGDSALYFCASSVGVAGGEQETQYFGPGTRLLVL.

The chain carries TRBV25-1 and TRBJ1-5; D remains unclear. CDR1 MGHDK and CDR2 SYGVNS come from the germline V gene. V was clipped by 0 bases and J by 0 bases, with 9 bases between them. The CDR3 has 16 amino acids. This CDR3 is CASSEYKTDSNQPQHF. The CDR3 nucleotides are TGTGCCAGCAGTGAATATAAAACAGATAGCAATCAGCCCCAGCATTTT.

The chain recombines TRBV28 with TRBJ1-2; tentatively, D is TRBD1 (5 bases). The length of the CDR3 is 13 residues. V was shortened by 6 bases and J by 7 bases, with 15 bases between the two germline ends. In germline, CDR1 is MDHEN, CDR2 SYDVKM. The CDR3 sequence is CASRAGGGGGYTF. The DNA of the CDR3 is TGTGCCAGCAGGGCCGGGGGGGGTGGTGGCTACACCTTC.

V usage is TRBV5-6 and J usage is TRBJ1-2, with TRBD1 matching 7 bases. The V and J ends lost 3 bases and 4 bases, in that order; junction bases with no gene match: 3. Germline CDR1 is SGHDT and CDR2 is YYEEEE. The CDR3 consists of 13 residues. CDR3 amino acids: CASSSRDSYGYTF. In nucleotides, the CDR3 is TGTGCCAGCAGCTCCCGGGACAGCTATGGCTACACCTTC.

The rearrangement uses TRBV10-3 and TRBJ2-6; 9 positions match TRBD1. J gave up 1 base and V 4 bases, and 11 bases lay outside the gene matches. Germline CDR1 ENHRY, CDR2 SYGVKD. This CDR3 contains 19 residues. CDR3 DNA sequence: TGTGCCATCAGTGCGGACAGGGGCCCCCTTCGTTCTGGGGCCAACGTCCTGACTTTC. Its translation: CAISADRGPLRSGANVLTF.

This clone showed up just once. The CDR3 loop is CASSPGVAGGYNEQFF. The CDR3 nucleotides are TGTGCCAGCAGCCCCGGGGTAGCGGGGGGTTACAATGAGCAGTTCTTC. The V and J genes are TRBV6-6 and TRBJ2-1, with 10 bases fitting TRBD2. Trimming at V came to 6 bases and at J to 4 bases, leaving 9 bases not matched to a gene. The V gene's germline CDR1 is MNHNY and CDR2 SVGAGI (reference sequence). The CDR3 is 16 residues long.

This chain links TRBV18 with TRBJ1-1; TRBD1 matches at 10 bases. Losses at the gene ends were 4 bases for V and 1 base for J; bases not matched to a gene: 3. The CDR3 consists of 15 residues. CDR1 KGHSH and CDR2 LQKENI come from the germline V gene. The CDR3 region has the DNA TGTGCCAGCTCACGCGACAGGGGGCAGAACACTGAAGCTTTCTTT. It yields the protein CASSRDRGQNTEAFF.

The rearrangement links TRBV29-1 to TRBJ2-7, with D possibly matching TRBD1 (5 bases). The CDR3 length is 13 residues. Trimming pared 1 base from V and 2 bases from J, leaving 9 bases between. The V gene's germline CDR1 is SQVTM and CDR2 ANQGSEA. CDR3 DNA: TGCAGCGTTGAAGGACAGCTCCCCTACGAGCAGTACTTC. Amino acids: CSVEGQLPYEQYF.

V usage is TRBV5-6 and J usage is TRBJ2-3; TRBD2 matches at 12 bases. From germline, CDR1 is SGHDT and CDR2 YYEEEE. This CDR3 is built from 17 residues. The V gene end was trimmed by 0 bases and the J gene end by 5 bases; junction bases not matched to a gene: 7. The CDR3 here is CASSLVGLAGGKDTQYF. DNA for the CDR3: TGTGCCAGCAGCTTGGTGGGACTAGCGGGCGGAAAAGATACGCAGTATTTT.

This chain uses TRBV2 with TRBJ1-4; 9 nucleotides align to TRBD1. Germline V gene lookup returns CDR1 SNHLY and CDR2 FYNNEI. This CDR3 comprises 14 residues. V lost 4 bases and J lost 8; bases outside the gene matches: 5. In nucleotides, the CDR3 is TGTGCCAGCAGTGCGCGACAGGGGGAGGAAAAACTGTTTTTT. Amino acids: CASSARQGEEKLFF.

The chain employs TRBV4-3 and TRBJ2-2; TRBD1 might be the D (6 bases). Germline V gene lookup returns CDR1 LGHNA and CDR2 YSLEER. Trimming stripped 5 bases from V and 3 bases from J, with 16 bases between. The CDR3 loop spans 16 amino acids. CDR3 region: CASSTSGQSYTGELFF. As DNA, the CDR3 is TGCGCCAGCAGCACATCGGGACAATCCTACACCGGGGAGCTGTTTTTT.

V is TRBV10-3 and J is TRBJ1-4, with D tentatively TRBD1 (5 bases). This CDR3 comprises 14 residues. Germline V gene sequence: CDR1 ENHRY, CDR2 SYGVKD. The V end was cut by 2 bases, the J end by 5 bases, with 9 bases between. The CDR3 here is CAISEGGGNEKLFF. For the CDR3, the DNA is TGTGCCATCAGTGAGGGGGGGGGAAATGAAAAACTGTTTTTT.

There are a few counts of this clone. The chain employs TRBV4-2 and TRBJ1-1, with TRBD1 matching 8 bases. Germline CDR1 reads LGHNA; CDR2 reads YNFKEQ. The trim removed 0 bases at V and 1 base at J, leaving 10 bases unmatched. The CDR3 consists of 18 residues. This chain's CDR3 is CASSQDVRAGTGNTEAFF. CDR3 sequence (DNA): TGTGCCAGCAGCCAAGACGTGAGAGCCGGGACAGGGAACACTGAAGCTTTCTTT.